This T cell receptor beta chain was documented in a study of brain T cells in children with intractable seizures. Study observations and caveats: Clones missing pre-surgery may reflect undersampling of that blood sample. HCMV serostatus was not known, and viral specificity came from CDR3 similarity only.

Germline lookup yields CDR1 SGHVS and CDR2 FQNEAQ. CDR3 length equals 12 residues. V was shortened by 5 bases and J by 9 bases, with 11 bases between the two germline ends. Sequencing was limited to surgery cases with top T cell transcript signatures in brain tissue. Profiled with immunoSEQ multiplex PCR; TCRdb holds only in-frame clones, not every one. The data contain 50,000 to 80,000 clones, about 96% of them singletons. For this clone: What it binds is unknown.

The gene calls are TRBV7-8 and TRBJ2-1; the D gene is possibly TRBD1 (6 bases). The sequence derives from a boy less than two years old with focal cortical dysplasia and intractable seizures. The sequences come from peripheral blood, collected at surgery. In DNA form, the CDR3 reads TGTGCCAGCAGCCAGAACAGGGCTGAGCAGTTCTTC. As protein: CASSQNRAEQFF.